These 12 T cell receptor beta chains came from one sample sequenced in a study of blood T cell repertoires in COVID-19. TCRdb's table, derived via immunoSEQ multiplex PCR, lists solely in-frame clones and lacks some. This sample has just over 150,000 clones, with roughly nine tenths found just once. The sequencing input was peripheral blood. These receptors all stem from a woman in her 70s with acute or convalescent COVID-19.

This clone was counted a single time. The V call is TRBV4-3, the J call TRBJ2-3; 10 nucleotides line up with TRBD1. This CDR3 spans 18 amino acids. V gave up 1 base and J gave up 2 bases; unmatched junction bases: 9. Germline-derived CDR1 and CDR2 are LGHNA and YSLEER. The CDR3 loop reads CASSQGLGTGVSTDTQYF. In DNA form, the CDR3 reads TGCGCCAGCAGCCAAGGTCTTGGGACAGGGGTTTCCACAGATACGCAGTATTTT.

The chain has TRBV21-1 and TRBJ1-5. TRBV21-1 is shown as a pseudogene. The CDR3 covers 13 residues. The CDR3 nucleotides read TGTGCCAGCAGCTCCGCGCGTAATCAGCCCCAGCATTTT. Its translation is CASSSARNQPQHF.

This chain connects TRBV7-9 to TRBJ1-1, with 11 positions matching TRBD1. CDR1 and CDR2 from the germline V gene are SEHNR and FQNEAQ (reference sequence). The J segment lost 2 bases and the V segment lost 5 bases, leaving 4 bases of the junction unmatched. This CDR3 spans 15 amino acids. DNA of the CDR3: TGTGCCAGCAGCCCCAGGACAGGGGGCAACACTGAAGCTTTCTTT. It is translated as CASSPRTGGNTEAFF. Full variable domain (outside the CDR3, taken from reference TRBV7-9 and TRBJ1-1): DTGVSQNPRHKITKRGQNVTFRCDPISEHNRLYWYRQTLGQGPEFLTYFQNEAQLEKSRLLSDRFSAERPKGSFSTLEIQRTEQGDSAMYLCASSPRTGGNTEAFFGQGTRLTVV.

In this sample, this clone turned up a few times. The chain links TRBV2 to TRBJ1-5, with D possibly TRBD1 on 5 matching bases. The germline V gene has CDR1 SNHLY and CDR2 FYNNEI. The CDR3 runs 13 residues. The ends were cut back, 4 bases at V and 4 bases at J, with 8 bases in the middle. The CDR3: CASSGGGNQPQHF. CDR3 bases: TGTGCCAGCAGTGGTGGGGGGAATCAGCCCCAGCATTTT. Looking up the rest from reference TRBV2 and TRBJ1-5 gives the full variable domain: EPEVTQTPSHQVTQMGQEVILRCVPISNHLYFYWYRQILGQKVEFLVSFYNNEISEKSEIFDDQFSVERPDGSNFTLKIRSTKLEDSAMYFCASSGGGNQPQHFGDGTRLSIL.

This chain joins TRBV19 and TRBJ2-1, with 11 positions matching TRBD2. V was pared by 4 bases and J by 2 bases, with 13 bases of the junction left unmatched. The CDR3 length is 19 residues. Germline V gene data show CDR1 as LNHDA and CDR2 as SQIVND (reference sequence). The CDR3: CASSRSSGGPNHPYNEQFF. For the CDR3, the DNA is TGTGCCAGTAGTAGGTCTAGCGGGGGGCCTAATCACCCCTACAATGAGCAGTTCTTC.

The chain is built from TRBV5-1 and TRBJ1-1, with 7 bases identical to TRBD1. The germline gives CDR1 SGHRS, CDR2 YFSETQ. This CDR3 contains 14 residues. V was clipped by 4 bases and J by 4 bases; unmatched bases: 7. The CDR3 is CASSTTTGITEAFF. The DNA of the CDR3 is TGCGCCAGCAGCACGACGACAGGGATCACTGAAGCTTTCTTT.

The chain joins TRBV2 to TRBJ2-1; D may be TRBD1 (7 bases). Germline CDR1 SNHLY, CDR2 FYNNEI. V was pared by 2 bases and J by 7 bases, with 24 bases between. This CDR3 has 18 residues. The CDR3: CASSEHPSDRAGGNEQFF. The CDR3 DNA reads TGTGCCAGCAGTGAACACCCATCCGACAGGGCAGGGGGGAATGAGCAGTTCTTC.

The chain links TRBV19 to TRBJ1-1; D is possibly TRBD1 (6 bases). The V and J ends lost 6 bases and 4 bases respectively, with 15 bases between them. The CDR3 consists of 14 residues. In germline, CDR1 is LNHDA, CDR2 SQIVND (reference sequence). DNA of the CDR3: TGTGCCAGTAGCCTACAGGGAATTGGCACTGAAGCTTTCTTT. Its protein is CASSLQGIGTEAFF.

The chain joins TRBV2 to TRBJ1-2; no clear D gene. The CDR3 has 13 amino acids. The V end lost 7 bases, the J end lost 7 bases, and 16 bases lay between the germline ends. The germline CDR1 and CDR2 sequences are SNHLY and FYNNEI. CDR3 nucleotides: TGTGCCAGCACCCTTACCGGGGTTTCTGGCTACACCTTC. The encoded protein is CASTLTGVSGYTF. The full variable domain, rest sourced from reference TRBV2 and TRBJ1-2, is EPEVTQTPSHQVTQMGQEVILRCVPISNHLYFYWYRQILGQKVEFLVSFYNNEISEKSEIFDDQFSVERPDGSNFTLKIRSTKLEDSAMYFCASTLTGVSGYTFGSGTRLTVV.

The chain joins TRBV21-1 to TRBJ2-3; the table calls TRBD2, which could not be checked here. TRBV21-1 is assigned pseudogene status. CDR3 length: 14 residues. CDR3 sequence reads: CARYRDWTADTQYF. The CDR3 DNA is TGTGCCAGATACCGGGACTGGACGGCAGATACGCAGTATTTT.

In the case of this clone: This sample includes further DNA sequences coding for the same CDR3. This chain's CDR3 is CASSESESIPPREAFF. The CDR3 coding sequence is TGCGCCAGCAGTGAGTCGGAGTCTATTCCTCCACGTGAAGCTTTCTTT. The rearrangement joins TRBV10-1 to TRBJ1-1; D is undetermined. Per germline, CDR1 WNHNN and CDR2 SYGVQD (reference sequence). The ends were cut back, 0 bases at V and 7 bases at J, with 18 bases in the middle. This CDR3 region has 16 residues.

The chain links TRBV4-1 to TRBJ1-1, with D possibly being TRBD1 (6 bases). CDR1 is MGHRA, CDR2 YSYEKL, per germline. CDR3 length equals 15 residues. Trimming cost V 4 bases and J 4 bases, with 16 bases left between them. The CDR3 is CASSRETGLRTEAFF. CDR3 nucleotide sequence: TGCGCCAGCAGCCGGGAGACAGGTTTGCGCACTGAAGCTTTCTTT.